This T cell receptor (beta chain) was found in a study of T cells in Graves' hyperthyroidism and ophthalmopathy. The sample holds many counts of this clonotype. Its antigen remains unidentified. Whole-study results and caveats: Blood samples included most of the expanded thyroid clonotypes exceeding 0.001.

The V gene end was trimmed by 7 bases and the J gene end by 1 base; junction bases not matched to a gene: 5. The CDR3 spans 15 residues. The source material, RNA transcripts, was used to amplify TCR beta CDR3 regions. When the TCR CDR3 underwent first-round RT-PCR, the HTBI primer set was used. Via MiXCR, TCRdb re-called the multiplex PCR reads, giving one row per CDR3 protein. The sample records hundreds of thousands of distinct CDR3 sequences, 20% to 25% being singletons. Sequenced sample: blood. The clonotype originates from a man aged 35-49 years with Graves' hyperthyroidism that later progressed to Graves' ophthalmopathy. The chain joins TRBV12-3 or TRBV12-4 to TRBJ2-2; TRBD1 aligns across 8 bases. The CDR3 DNA reads as TGTGCCAGCAATGATGACAGGGGGAACACCGGGGAGCTGTTTTTT. Translating it yields CASNDDRGNTGELFF.